The source of this T cell receptor beta chain is a study of blood T cell repertoires in COVID-19. Study summary: The United States, Italy and Spain provided the acute and convalescent COVID-19 samples. Sources were T cells, B-cell-depleted T cells, or PBMCs; the material itself was cDNA or gDNA.

This clone turned up a few times. Original handling: For nucleated cells, counts were estimated from reference gene primer amplification. Sequencing was performed with immunoSEQ multiplex PCR; in TCRdb, only in-frame clones are kept and a portion is missing. That table supplies the V and J calls and clone size; D and trimming were determined from the DNA. Found here are 30,000 to 50,000 clones, approximately 91% of them singletons; the top ten hold about 15%. Germline-derived CDR1 and CDR2 are LNHDA and SQIVND (reference sequence). The V end lost 7 bases, the J end lost 5 bases, and 17 bases lay between the germline ends. This CDR3 has 14 residues.

The sequence came from a woman in her 30s in a cohort sampled during active COVID-19. Sequencing was performed on peripheral blood. The chain employs TRBV19 and TRBJ1-1; weak D call: TRBD1 (6 bases). CDR3: CASTFQGLGTEAFF. CDR3 in DNA: TGTGCCAGTACCTTTCAGGGGTTGGGTACTGAAGCTTTCTTT.